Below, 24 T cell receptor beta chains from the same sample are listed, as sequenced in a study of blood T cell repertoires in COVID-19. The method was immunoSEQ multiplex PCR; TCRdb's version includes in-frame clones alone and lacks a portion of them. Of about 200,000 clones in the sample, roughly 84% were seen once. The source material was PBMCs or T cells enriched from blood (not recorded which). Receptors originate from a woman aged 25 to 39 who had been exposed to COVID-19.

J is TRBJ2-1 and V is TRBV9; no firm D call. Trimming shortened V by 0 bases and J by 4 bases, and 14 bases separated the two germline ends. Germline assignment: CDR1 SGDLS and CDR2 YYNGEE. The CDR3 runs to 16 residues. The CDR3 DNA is TGTGCCAGCAGCGTAGGGTCGGTTATACTATACAATGAGCAGTTCTTC. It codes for CASSVGSVILYNEQFF. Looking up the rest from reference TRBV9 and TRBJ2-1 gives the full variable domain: DSGVTQTPKHLITATGQRVTLRCSPRSGDLSVYWYQQSLDQGLQFLIQYYNGEERAKGNILERFSAQQFPDLHSELNLSSLELGDSALYFCASSVGSVILYNEQFFGPGTRLTVL.

In DNA form, the CDR3 reads TGCAGCGTTGAAGGGGGGCTAGCGGGGAGCTCCTACAATGAGCAGTTCTTC. Amino acids: CSVEGGLAGSSYNEQFF. The chain is built from TRBV29-1 and TRBJ2-1; 9 nucleotides line up with TRBD2. The V segment lost 1 base and the J segment 0 bases; nucleotides outside the gene matches: 7. The CDR3 runs 17 residues. From germline, CDR1 is SQVTM and CDR2 ANQGSEA.

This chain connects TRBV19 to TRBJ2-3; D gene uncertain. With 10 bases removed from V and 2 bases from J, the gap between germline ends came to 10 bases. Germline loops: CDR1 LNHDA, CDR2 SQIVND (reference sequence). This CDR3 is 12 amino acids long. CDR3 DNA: TGTGCCACCCACGGAGACACAGATACGCAGTATTTT. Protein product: CATHGDTDTQYF.

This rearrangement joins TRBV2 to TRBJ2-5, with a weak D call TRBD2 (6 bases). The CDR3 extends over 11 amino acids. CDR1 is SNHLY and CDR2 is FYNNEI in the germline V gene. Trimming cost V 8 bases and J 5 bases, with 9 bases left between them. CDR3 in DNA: TGTGCCAGCGGGAGCGGGGAGACCCAGTACTTC. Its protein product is CASGSGETQYF.

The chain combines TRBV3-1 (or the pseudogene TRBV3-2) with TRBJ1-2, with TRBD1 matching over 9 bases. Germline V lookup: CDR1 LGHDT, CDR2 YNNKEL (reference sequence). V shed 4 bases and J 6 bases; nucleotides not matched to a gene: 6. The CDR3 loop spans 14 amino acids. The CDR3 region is CASSRPGQGDGYTF. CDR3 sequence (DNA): TGTGCCAGCAGCCGACCGGGACAGGGCGATGGCTACACCTTC.

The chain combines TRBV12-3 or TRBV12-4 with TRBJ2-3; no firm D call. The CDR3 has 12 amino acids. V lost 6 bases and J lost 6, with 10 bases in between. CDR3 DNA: TGTGCCAGCAGCCCGAGCGCGGATACGCAGTATTTT. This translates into CASSPSADTQYF.

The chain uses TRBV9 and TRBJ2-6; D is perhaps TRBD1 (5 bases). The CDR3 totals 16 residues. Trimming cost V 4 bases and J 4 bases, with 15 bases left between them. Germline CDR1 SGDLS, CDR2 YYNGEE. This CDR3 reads CASSIISGMGANVLTF. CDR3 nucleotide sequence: TGTGCCAGCAGCATCATTTCAGGGATGGGGGCCAACGTCCTGACTTTC.

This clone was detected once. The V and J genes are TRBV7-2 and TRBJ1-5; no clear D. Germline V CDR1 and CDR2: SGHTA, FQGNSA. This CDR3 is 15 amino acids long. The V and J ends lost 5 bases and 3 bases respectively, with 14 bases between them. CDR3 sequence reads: CASSPGNRNNQPQHF. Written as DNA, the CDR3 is TGTGCCAGCAGCCCGGGTAACCGAAACAATCAGCCCCAGCATTTT.

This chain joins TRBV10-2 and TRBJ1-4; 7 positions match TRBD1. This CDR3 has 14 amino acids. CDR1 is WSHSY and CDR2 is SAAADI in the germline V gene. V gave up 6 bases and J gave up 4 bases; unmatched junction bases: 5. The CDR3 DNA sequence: TGCGCCAGCAGCTTGGGACAGATTAATGAAAAACTGTTTTTT. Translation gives CASSLGQINEKLFF.

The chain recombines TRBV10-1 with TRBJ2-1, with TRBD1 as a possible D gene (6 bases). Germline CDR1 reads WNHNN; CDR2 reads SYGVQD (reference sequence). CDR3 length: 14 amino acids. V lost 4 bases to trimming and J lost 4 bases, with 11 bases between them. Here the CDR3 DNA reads TGCGCCAGCAGTGGCACAGGGATATACAATGAGCAGTTCTTC. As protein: CASSGTGIYNEQFF.

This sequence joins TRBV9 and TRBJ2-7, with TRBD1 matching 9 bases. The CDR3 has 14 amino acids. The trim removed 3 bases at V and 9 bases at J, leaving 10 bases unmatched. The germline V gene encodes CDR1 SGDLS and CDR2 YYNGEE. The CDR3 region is CASSARDRASVQYF. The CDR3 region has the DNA TGTGCCAGCAGCGCCCGGGACAGGGCTTCAGTGCAGTACTTC. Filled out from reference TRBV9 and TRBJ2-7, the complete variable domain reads DSGVTQTPKHLITATGQRVTLRCSPRSGDLSVYWYQQSLDQGLQFLIQYYNGEERAKGNILERFSAQQFPDLHSELNLSSLELGDSALYFCASSARDRASVQYFGPGTRLTVT.

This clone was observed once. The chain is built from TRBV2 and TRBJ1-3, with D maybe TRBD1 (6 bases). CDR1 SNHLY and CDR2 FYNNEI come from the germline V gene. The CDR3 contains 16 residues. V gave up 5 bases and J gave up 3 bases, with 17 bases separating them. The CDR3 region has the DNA TGTGCCAGCAGTCCCCGCCAGGGGCTGATTGGAAACACCATATATTTT. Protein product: CASSPRQGLIGNTIYF.

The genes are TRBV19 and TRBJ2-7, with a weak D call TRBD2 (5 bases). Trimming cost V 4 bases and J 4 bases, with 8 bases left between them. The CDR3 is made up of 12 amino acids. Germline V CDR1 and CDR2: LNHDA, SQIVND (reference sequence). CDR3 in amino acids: CASSSGGYEQYF. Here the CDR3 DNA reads TGTGCCAGTAGTAGTGGCGGGTACGAGCAGTACTTC.

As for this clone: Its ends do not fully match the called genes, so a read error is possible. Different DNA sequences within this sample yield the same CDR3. CDR3 in amino acids: CASSGGGLGDETQYF. The DNA for the CDR3 is TGCGCCAGCAGTGGGGGGGGACTAGGTGATGAGACCCAGTACTTC. The chain carries TRBV9 and TRBJ2-5, with TRBD2 matching 8 bases. Germline V lookup: CDR1 SGDLS, CDR2 YYNGEE. CDR3 size: 15 residues.

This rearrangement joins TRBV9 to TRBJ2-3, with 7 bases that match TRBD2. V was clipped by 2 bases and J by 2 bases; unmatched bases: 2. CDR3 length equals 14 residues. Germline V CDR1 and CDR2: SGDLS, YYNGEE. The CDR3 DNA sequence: TGTGCCAGCAGCGTGCGGGGGAACACAGATACGCAGTATTTT. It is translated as CASSVRGNTDTQYF.

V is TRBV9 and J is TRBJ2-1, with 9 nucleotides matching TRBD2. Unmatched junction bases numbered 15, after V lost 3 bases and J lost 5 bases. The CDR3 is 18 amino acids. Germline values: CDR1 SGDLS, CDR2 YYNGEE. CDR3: CASSATKISGGLDNEQFF. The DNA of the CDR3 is TGTGCCAGCAGCGCGACCAAGATAAGCGGGGGGCTAGACAATGAGCAGTTCTTC.

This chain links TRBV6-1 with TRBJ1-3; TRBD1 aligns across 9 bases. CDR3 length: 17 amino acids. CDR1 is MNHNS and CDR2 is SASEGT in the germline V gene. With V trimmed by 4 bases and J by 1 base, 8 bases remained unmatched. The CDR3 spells CASSAYSGTGSGNTIYF. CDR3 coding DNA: TGTGCCAGCAGTGCGTACTCCGGGACAGGGTCTGGAAACACCATATATTTT.

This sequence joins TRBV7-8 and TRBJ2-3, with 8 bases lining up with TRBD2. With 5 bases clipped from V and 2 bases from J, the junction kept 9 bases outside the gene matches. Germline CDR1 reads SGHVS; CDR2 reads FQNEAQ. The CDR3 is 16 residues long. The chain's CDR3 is CASSPRAAGDTDTQYF. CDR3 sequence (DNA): TGTGCCAGCAGCCCTCGGGCAGCGGGGGACACAGATACGCAGTATTTT.

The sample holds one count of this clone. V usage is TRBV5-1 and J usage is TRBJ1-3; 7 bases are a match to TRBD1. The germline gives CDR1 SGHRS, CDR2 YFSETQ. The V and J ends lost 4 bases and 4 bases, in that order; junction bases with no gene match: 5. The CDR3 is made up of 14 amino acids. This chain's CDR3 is CASSPGDSGNTIYF. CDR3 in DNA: TGCGCCAGCAGCCCAGGGGACAGCGGAAACACCATATATTTT.

Here the CDR3 DNA reads TGTGCCAGCAGCGTAGATCGGCTAGTCCCTTCAAATGAGCAGTTCTTC. Translating gives CASSVDRLVPSNEQFF. This chain connects TRBV9 to TRBJ2-1; D unclear. Germline values: CDR1 SGDLS, CDR2 YYNGEE. Trimming took 0 bases from V and 7 from J, leaving 17 bases between them. The CDR3 consists of 16 residues. The variable domain in full, with the rest retrieved from reference TRBV9 and TRBJ2-1, is DSGVTQTPKHLITATGQRVTLRCSPRSGDLSVYWYQQSLDQGLQFLIQYYNGEERAKGNILERFSAQQFPDLHSELNLSSLELGDSALYFCASSVDRLVPSNEQFFGPGTRLTVL.

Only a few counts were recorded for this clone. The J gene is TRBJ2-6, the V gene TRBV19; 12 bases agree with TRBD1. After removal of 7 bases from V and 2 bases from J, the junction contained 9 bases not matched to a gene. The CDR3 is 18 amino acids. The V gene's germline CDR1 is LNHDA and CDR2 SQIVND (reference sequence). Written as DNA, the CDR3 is TGTGCCAGTACCGACCGGGACAGGGGGCTTACTGGGGCCAACGTCCTGACTTTC. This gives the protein CASTDRDRGLTGANVLTF. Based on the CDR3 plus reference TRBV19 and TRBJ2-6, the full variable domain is DGGITQSPKYLFRKEGQNVTLSCEQNLNHDAMYWYRQDPGQGLRLIYYSQIVNDFQKGDIAEGYSVSREKKESFPLTVTSAQKNPTAFYLCASTDRDRGLTGANVLTFGAGSRLTVL.

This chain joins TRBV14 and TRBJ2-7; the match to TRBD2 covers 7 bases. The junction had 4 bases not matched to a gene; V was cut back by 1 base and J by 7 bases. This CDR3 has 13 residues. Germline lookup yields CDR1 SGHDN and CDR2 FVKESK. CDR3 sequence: CASSQVLGGEQYF. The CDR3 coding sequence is TGTGCCAGCAGCCAAGTATTGGGGGGGGAGCAGTACTTC.

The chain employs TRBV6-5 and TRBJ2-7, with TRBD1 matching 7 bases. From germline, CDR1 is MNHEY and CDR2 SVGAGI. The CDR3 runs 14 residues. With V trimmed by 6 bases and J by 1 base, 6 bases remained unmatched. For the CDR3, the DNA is TGTGCCAGCAGCTCGACAGGGTGGTCCTACGAGCAGTACTTC. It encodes CASSSTGWSYEQYF.

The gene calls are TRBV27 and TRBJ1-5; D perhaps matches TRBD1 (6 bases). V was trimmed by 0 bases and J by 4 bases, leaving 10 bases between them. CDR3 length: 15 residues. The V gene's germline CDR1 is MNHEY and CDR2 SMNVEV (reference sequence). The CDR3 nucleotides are TGTGCCAGCAGTTTATCGTTGGGGGCGAATCAGCCCCAGCATTTT. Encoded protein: CASSLSLGANQPQHF.